Shown below are 21 T cell receptor beta chains from a single sample sequenced in a study of blood T cell repertoires in COVID-19. Sequenced by immunoSEQ multiplex PCR; TCRdb stores in-frame clones only, minus some. The sample shows 200,000 to 300,000 clones, 86% of them seen only once. The material sequenced was PBMCs or T cells enriched from blood (not recorded which). The receptors here all came from a man in his forties who had recovered from COVID-19.

This sequence joins TRBV18 and TRBJ1-5; TRBD1 might be the D (6 bases). Deletions cut 3 bases from V and 7 bases from J, with 13 bases between. There are 14 residues in the CDR3. Germline loops: CDR1 KGHSH, CDR2 LQKENI. The CDR3, as DNA: TGTGCCAGCTCACCCTCGGGGGGGGCCCAGCCCCAGCATTTT. This codes for CASSPSGGAQPQHF.

The V gene is TRBV20-1, the J gene TRBJ2-7, with 8 bases fitting TRBD2. V was pared by 6 bases and J by 3 bases, with 1 base of the junction left unmatched. From germline, CDR1 is DFQATT and CDR2 SNEGSKA (reference sequence). CDR3 length: 11 residues. The CDR3 bases are TGCAGTGCCGGGGGGGGCTACGAGCAGTACTTC. This encodes CSAGGGYEQYF.

The V and J genes are TRBV19 and TRBJ2-7, with 7 bases fitting TRBD2. The CDR3 has 16 amino acids. Germline V lookup: CDR1 LNHDA, CDR2 SQIVND (reference sequence). V shed 5 bases, J shed 3 bases, and the junction held 13 bases outside the gene matches. CDR3 bases: TGTGCCAGTAGTTCGGAGCGGGATAATCGGCGCTACGAGCAGTACTTC. This gives the protein CASSSERDNRRYEQYF.

V gene TRBV9 combines with J gene TRBJ2-5; 9 bases are shared with TRBD2. After removal of 4 bases from V and 5 bases from J, the junction contained 6 bases not matched to a gene. The V gene's germline CDR1 is SGDLS and CDR2 YYNGEE. The CDR3 has 14 amino acids. Here the CDR3 DNA reads TGTGCCAGCAGCCCCGCGGGGGGGAGGGAGACCCAGTACTTC. Translation gives CASSPAGGRETQYF.

The chain carries TRBV5-1 and TRBJ1-5, with D possibly matching TRBD1 (5 bases). In germline, CDR1 is SGHRS, CDR2 YFSETQ. V was shortened by 3 bases and J by 7 bases, with 14 bases between the two germline ends. This CDR3 has 14 residues. The chain's CDR3 is CASSWGGAEQPQHF. The CDR3 DNA follows: TGCGCCAGCAGCTGGGGCGGGGCAGAGCAGCCCCAGCATTTT.

The chain recombines TRBV7-6 with TRBJ2-2; 10 positions agree with TRBD2. Per the germline V gene, CDR1 is SGHVS and CDR2 is FNYEAQ. CDR3 length equals 16 residues. After removal of 4 bases from V and 5 bases from J, the junction contained 7 bases not matched to a gene. Here the CDR3 reads CASSSNLAGETGELFF. The CDR3 bases are TGTGCCAGCAGCTCGAATCTAGCGGGGGAAACCGGGGAGCTGTTTTTT.

The genes are TRBV18 and TRBJ2-2, with 10 bases lining up with TRBD1. The V gene's germline CDR1 is KGHSH and CDR2 LQKENI. This CDR3 has 15 residues. The ends lost 5 bases at V and 7 bases at J; junction bases unmatched: 7. Written as DNA, the CDR3 is TGTGCCAGCTCAGTCGACAGGGGGCGCGACGGGGAGCTGTTTTTT. Protein product: CASSVDRGRDGELFF.

The chain carries TRBV16 and TRBJ1-1, with TRBD1 matching 7 bases. CDR1 is KGHSY, CDR2 FQNENV, per germline. The CDR3 length is 13 residues. V lost 11 bases to trimming and J lost 0 bases; unmatched junction nucleotides: 6. The DNA of the CDR3 is TGTGCCGGAGGACAGGCTCTGAACACTGAAGCTTTCTTT. This gives the protein CAGGQALNTEAFF.

This clone was detected once. J is TRBJ2-7 and V is TRBV18; 8 bases align to TRBD2. The junction had 6 bases not matched to a gene; V was cut back by 0 bases and J by 5 bases. Germline assignment: CDR1 KGHSH and CDR2 LQKENI. This CDR3 contains 15 residues. In DNA form, the CDR3 reads TGTGCCAGCTCACCACCGTCGCGGGGGGACAACGAGCAGTACTTC. Encoded protein: CASSPPSRGDNEQYF.

This chain connects TRBV9 to TRBJ2-7, with TRBD1 matching over 7 bases. Germline trimming cut 0 bases from V and 6 bases from J; bases unmatched to any gene: 3. Germline assignment: CDR1 SGDLS and CDR2 YYNGEE. CDR3 size: 13 residues. This CDR3 is CASSVGQGGEQYF. For the CDR3, the DNA is TGTGCCAGCAGCGTAGGACAGGGCGGCGAGCAGTACTTC. The full variable domain, completed using reference TRBV9 and TRBJ2-7, is DSGVTQTPKHLITATGQRVTLRCSPRSGDLSVYWYQQSLDQGLQFLIQYYNGEERAKGNILERFSAQQFPDLHSELNLSSLELGDSALYFCASSVGQGGEQYFGPGTRLTVT.

Notes on this clone: The sample contains more than one DNA sequence encoding this CDR3. The chain couples TRBV6-5 to TRBJ1-5, with D tentatively TRBD1 (6 bases). Trimming pared 6 bases from V and 2 bases from J, leaving 11 bases between. The CDR3 sequence is 14 residues long. Germline V lookup: CDR1 MNHEY, CDR2 SVGAGI. CDR3 region: CASRTGGGNQPQHF. The CDR3, as DNA: TGTGCCAGCAGGACAGGTGGAGGCAATCAGCCCCAGCATTTT.

The chain employs TRBV7-2 and TRBJ2-5; TRBD1 might be the D (6 bases). V was clipped by 5 bases and J by 5 bases, with 21 bases between them. This CDR3 region has 16 residues. The germline V gene has CDR1 SGHTA and CDR2 FQGNSA. CDR3 sequence reads: CASSPAGDIESETQYF. DNA of the CDR3: TGTGCCAGCAGCCCCGCAGGGGATATAGAGAGTGAGACCCAGTACTTC.

The genes are TRBV6-2 or TRBV6-3 and TRBJ1-2; 11 nucleotides line up with TRBD1. J gave up 1 base and V 5 bases, and 9 bases lay outside the gene matches. Germline V CDR1 and CDR2: MNHEY, SVGEGT. The CDR3 sequence is 17 residues long. CDR3 sequence (DNA): TGTGCCAGCAGTCCCCCGGGACAGGGGGGAGTTAACTATGGCTACACCTTC. Translating gives CASSPPGQGGVNYGYTF.

The rearrangement joins TRBV4-1 to TRBJ2-5, with 7 bases lining up with TRBD1. Germline V gene data show CDR1 as MGHRA and CDR2 as YSYEKL. The CDR3 runs 15 residues. Germline trimming cut 0 bases from V and 6 bases from J; bases unmatched to any gene: 7. The CDR3 nucleotides are TGCGCCAGCAGCCAAGATACAGGGGCGCCCAAGACCCAGTACTTC. Translation: CASSQDTGAPKTQYF.

This clone was recorded once. V is TRBV10-3 and J is TRBJ2-7; no firm D call. V lost 9 bases to trimming and J lost 0 bases, with 12 bases between them. Germline-derived CDR1 and CDR2 are ENHRY and SYGVKD. CDR3 length: 13 amino acids. The CDR3 region has the DNA TGTGCCATTCCCTGCGGAACCTCCTACGAGCAGTACTTC. This gives the protein CAIPCGTSYEQYF.

This rearrangement joins TRBV10-1 to TRBJ2-7, with 10 positions matching TRBD2. The germline gives CDR1 WNHNN, CDR2 SYGVQD (reference sequence). V trimming: 6 bases; J trimming: 5 bases; junction bases outside the gene matches: 22. The CDR3 loop spans 19 amino acids. The CDR3 bases are TGCGCCAGCAGGGACATACCGAGAACCGTAGCGGGAGGAAGAAACGAGCAGTACTTC. It is translated as CASRDIPRTVAGGRNEQYF.

This chain connects TRBV12-3 or TRBV12-4 to TRBJ2-3, with 8 positions matching TRBD2. The V and J ends lost 5 bases and 7 bases, in that order; junction bases with no gene match: 5. CDR3 length equals 13 residues. The CDR3 DNA reads as TGTGCCAGCAGTCCCCCGGGAGGGTATACGCAGTATTTT. This encodes CASSPPGGYTQYF.

The rearrangement joins TRBV19 to TRBJ1-6; maybe TRBD1 (6 bases). The germline V gene encodes CDR1 LNHDA and CDR2 SQIVND (reference sequence). V lost 5 bases and J 11 bases, leaving 19 bases between the germline ends. The CDR3 contains 15 residues. CDR3 protein: CASSAPVGGGAPLHF. CDR3 DNA sequence: TGTGCCAGTAGTGCACCCGTCGGTGGGGGCGCACCCCTCCACTTT.

The chain combines TRBV7-9 with TRBJ2-5; the match to TRBD2 covers 7 bases. V trimming: 4 bases; J trimming: 1 base; junction bases outside the gene matches: 12. CDR1 is SEHNR and CDR2 is FQNEAQ in the germline V gene (reference sequence). The CDR3 runs to 17 residues. The CDR3 region is CASSYPRASGIQETQYF. Written as DNA, the CDR3 is TGTGCCAGCAGCTACCCCCGGGCTAGCGGAATCCAAGAGACCCAGTACTTC.

The chain has TRBV27 and TRBJ2-1; the match to TRBD1 covers 9 bases. This CDR3 spans 14 amino acids. The V gene's germline CDR1 is MNHEY and CDR2 SMNVEV (reference sequence). Trimming removed 9 bases from V and 5 bases from J; junction bases left unmatched: 8. The CDR3 here is CASCTGTGHNEQFF. In DNA, the CDR3 is TGTGCCAGTTGTACCGGGACAGGGCACAATGAGCAGTTCTTC.

This chain links TRBV18 with TRBJ1-1; 7 nucleotides line up with TRBD1. Looked up from germline, CDR1 is KGHSH and CDR2 is LQKENI. Unmatched junction bases numbered 1, after V lost 8 bases and J lost 1 base. The CDR3 spans 12 residues. This chain's CDR3 is CASRTGNTEAFF. CDR3 nucleotides: TGTGCCAGCCGGACAGGGAACACTGAAGCTTTCTTT.